These 9 T cell receptor beta chains originate from one sample sequenced in a study of blood T cells in healthy people across ages. A sample-barcoded 5' primer and a J-beta primer mix were used in a second PCR of about 7 to 12 cycles. In TCRdb, the 5' RACE reads were re-called with MiXCR into one record per CDR3 protein. The sample consists of more than 550,000 distinct CDR3 sequences, approximately 22% of them appearing once. The material sequenced was blood. The receptors derive from a man aged 70-80 years in good health.

The V gene is TRBV7-2, the J gene TRBJ1-2, with D uncertain. CDR3 length: 13 residues. V lost 3 bases and J 4 bases, leaving 9 bases between the germline ends. Germline loops: CDR1 SGHTA, CDR2 FQGNSA. CDR3 amino acids: CASSLVGLYGYTF. The CDR3 DNA reads TGTGCCAGCAGCTTGGTGGGCCTCTATGGCTACACCTTC.

V gene TRBV6-2 or TRBV6-3 combines with J gene TRBJ1-1; TRBD1 matches at 11 bases. The CDR3 extends over 15 amino acids. J was trimmed by 1 base and V by 9 bases; bases with no gene match: 7. The germline V gene has CDR1 MNHEY and CDR2 SVGEGT. Here the CDR3 DNA reads TGTGCCAGTAGAAGGACAGGGGGCAAGAACACTGAAGCTTTCTTT. It translates to CASRRTGGKNTEAFF.

This clonotype has a handful of counts. The chain is built from TRBV12-3 or TRBV12-4 and TRBJ2-7; D gene ambiguous. V was clipped by 5 bases and J by 2 bases, with 7 bases between them. This CDR3 comprises 12 residues. The CDR3 sequence is CASSPFPYEQYF. Here the CDR3 DNA reads TGTGCCAGCAGTCCTTTTCCCTACGAGCAGTACTTC.

The genes are TRBV3-1 and TRBJ2-4; D uncertain. Germline CDR1 and CDR2: LGHDT and YNNKEL (reference sequence). This CDR3 has 12 amino acids. V lost 3 bases, J lost 5 bases, and 5 bases lay in between. The CDR3 reads CASSQTENIQYF. The DNA for the CDR3 is TGTGCCAGCAGCCAGACTGAAAACATTCAGTACTTC.

The sample holds a few counts of this clonotype. The chain combines TRBV24-1 with TRBJ2-3, with TRBD1 matching over 11 bases. Germline trimming cut 4 bases from V and 5 bases from J; bases unmatched to any gene: 7. CDR3 length: 16 amino acids. Germline V lookup: CDR1 KGHDR, CDR2 SFDVKD. The CDR3 protein is CATSERGQGAGDTQYF. In DNA form, the CDR3 reads TGTGCCACCAGTGAGCGAGGACAGGGGGCGGGAGATACGCAGTATTTT.

V and J are TRBV5-5 and TRBJ1-5; 7 nucleotides line up with TRBD1. Germline CDR1 is SGHKS and CDR2 is YYEKEE (reference sequence). This CDR3 comprises 14 residues. V was clipped by 7 bases and J by 3 bases; unmatched bases: 7. CDR3 residues: CASATGDLNQPQHF. The DNA of the CDR3 is TGTGCCAGCGCAACAGGGGATCTCAATCAGCCCCAGCATTTT.

In its sample, this clonotype was seen a few times. This chain uses TRBV7-2 with TRBJ1-4; weak D call: TRBD1 (6 bases). CDR3 length: 15 residues. Germline assignment: CDR1 SGHTA and CDR2 FQGNSA. Trimming pared 6 bases from V and 8 bases from J, leaving 19 bases between. The CDR3 loop is CASRPPTGIREKLFF. As DNA, the CDR3 is TGTGCCAGCAGACCCCCAACAGGGATTAGAGAAAAACTGTTTTTT.

V gene TRBV7-8 combines with J gene TRBJ2-7; TRBD2 agrees at 13 bases. V trimming: 3 bases; J trimming: 3 bases; junction bases outside the gene matches: 5. This CDR3 is 16 amino acids long. Germline CDR1 and CDR2: SGHVS and FQNEAQ. CDR3 sequence reads: CASSFGLAGDDYEQYF. The CDR3 coding sequence is TGTGCCAGCAGCTTCGGACTAGCGGGGGACGACTACGAGCAGTACTTC. The full variable domain, with the rest looked up from reference TRBV7-8 and TRBJ2-7, is GAGVSQSPRYKVAKRGQDVALRCDPISGHVSLFWYQQALGQGPEFLTYFQNEAQLDKSGLPSDRFFAERPEGSVSTLKIQRTQQEDSAVYLCASSFGLAGDDYEQYFGPGTRLTVT.

The V gene is TRBV3-1, the J gene TRBJ1-4, with D possibly matching TRBD1 (5 bases). Germline V CDR1 and CDR2: LGHDT, YNNKEL (reference sequence). Between the trimmed V and J ends, which lost 5 bases and 0 bases, there was a span of 13 bases. CDR3 length equals 16 residues. The CDR3 DNA reads TGTGCCAGCAGCAGAACGCAGGGAGCAACTAATGAAAAACTGTTTTTT. This encodes CASSRTQGATNEKLFF.